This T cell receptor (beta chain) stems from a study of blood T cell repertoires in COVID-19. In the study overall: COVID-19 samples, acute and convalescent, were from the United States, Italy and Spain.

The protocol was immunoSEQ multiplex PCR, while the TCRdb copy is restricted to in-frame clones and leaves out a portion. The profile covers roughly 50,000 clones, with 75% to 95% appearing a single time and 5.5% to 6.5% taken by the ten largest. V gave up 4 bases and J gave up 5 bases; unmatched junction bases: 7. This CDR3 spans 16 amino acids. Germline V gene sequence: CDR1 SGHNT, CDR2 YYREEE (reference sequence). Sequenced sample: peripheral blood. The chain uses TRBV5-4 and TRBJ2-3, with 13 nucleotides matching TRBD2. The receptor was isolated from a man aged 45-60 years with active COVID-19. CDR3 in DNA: TGTGCCAGCAGCATCATGACTAGCGGGGGGTTAGATACGCAGTATTTT. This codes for CASSIMTSGGLDTQYF.